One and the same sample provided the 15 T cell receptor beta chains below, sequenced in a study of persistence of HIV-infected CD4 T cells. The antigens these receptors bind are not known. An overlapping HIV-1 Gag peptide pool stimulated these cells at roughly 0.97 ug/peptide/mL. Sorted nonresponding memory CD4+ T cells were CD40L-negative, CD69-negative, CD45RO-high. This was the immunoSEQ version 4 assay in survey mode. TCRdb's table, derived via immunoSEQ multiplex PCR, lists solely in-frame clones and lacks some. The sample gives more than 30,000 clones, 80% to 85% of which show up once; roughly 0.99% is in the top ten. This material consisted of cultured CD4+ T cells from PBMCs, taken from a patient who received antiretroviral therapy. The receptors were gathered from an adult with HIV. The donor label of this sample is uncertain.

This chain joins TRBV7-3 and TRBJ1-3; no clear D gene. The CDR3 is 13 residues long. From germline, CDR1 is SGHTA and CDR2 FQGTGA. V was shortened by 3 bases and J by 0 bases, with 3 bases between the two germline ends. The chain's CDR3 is CASSFGSGNTIYF. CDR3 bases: TGTGCCAGCAGCTTCGGCTCTGGAAACACCATATATTTT.

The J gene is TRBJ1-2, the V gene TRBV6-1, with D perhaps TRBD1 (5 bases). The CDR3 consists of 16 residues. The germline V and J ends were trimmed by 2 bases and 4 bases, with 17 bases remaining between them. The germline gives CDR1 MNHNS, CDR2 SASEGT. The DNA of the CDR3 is TGTGCCAGCAGTGAATCATTCGCAGGGTCTAGCTATGGCTACACCTTC. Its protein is CASSESFAGSSYGYTF.

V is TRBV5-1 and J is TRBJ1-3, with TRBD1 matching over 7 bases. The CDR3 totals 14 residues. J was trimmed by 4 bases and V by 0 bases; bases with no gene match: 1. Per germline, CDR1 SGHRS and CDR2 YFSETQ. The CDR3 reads CASSLVGQGNTIYF. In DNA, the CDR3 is TGCGCCAGCAGCTTGGTGGGACAGGGAAACACCATATATTTT.

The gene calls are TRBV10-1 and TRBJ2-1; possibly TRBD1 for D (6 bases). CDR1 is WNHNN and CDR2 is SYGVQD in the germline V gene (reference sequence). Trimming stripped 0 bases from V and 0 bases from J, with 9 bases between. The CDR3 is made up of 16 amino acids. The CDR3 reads CASSESGTLSYNEQFF. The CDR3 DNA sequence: TGCGCCAGCAGTGAGTCCGGGACACTCTCCTACAATGAGCAGTTCTTC.

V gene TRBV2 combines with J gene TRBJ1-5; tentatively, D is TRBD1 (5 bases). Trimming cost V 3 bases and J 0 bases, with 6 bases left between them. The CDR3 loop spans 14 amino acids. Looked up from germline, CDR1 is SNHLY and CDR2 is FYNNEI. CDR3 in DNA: TGTGCCAGCAGTGATGGGGCTAGCAATCAGCCCCAGCATTTT. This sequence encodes CASSDGASNQPQHF.

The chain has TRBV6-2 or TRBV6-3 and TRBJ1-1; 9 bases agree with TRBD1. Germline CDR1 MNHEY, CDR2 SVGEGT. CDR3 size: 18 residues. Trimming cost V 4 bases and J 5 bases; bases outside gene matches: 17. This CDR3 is CASSSKRDRVTGGTEAFF. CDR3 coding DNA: TGTGCCAGCAGTTCGAAACGGGACAGGGTAACGGGGGGTACTGAAGCTTTCTTT.

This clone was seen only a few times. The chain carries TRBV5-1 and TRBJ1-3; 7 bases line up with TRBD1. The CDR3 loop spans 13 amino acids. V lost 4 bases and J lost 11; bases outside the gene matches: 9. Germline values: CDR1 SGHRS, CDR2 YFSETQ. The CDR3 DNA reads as TGCGCCAGCAGCGACGACAGGGCGATCCCCATATATTTT. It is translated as CASSDDRAIPIYF.

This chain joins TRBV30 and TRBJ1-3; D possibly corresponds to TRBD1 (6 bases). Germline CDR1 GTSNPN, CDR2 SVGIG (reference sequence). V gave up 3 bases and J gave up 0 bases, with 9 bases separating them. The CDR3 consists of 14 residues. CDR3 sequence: CAWSLDSSGNTIYF. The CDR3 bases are TGTGCCTGGAGCCTGGACAGCTCTGGAAACACCATATATTTT.

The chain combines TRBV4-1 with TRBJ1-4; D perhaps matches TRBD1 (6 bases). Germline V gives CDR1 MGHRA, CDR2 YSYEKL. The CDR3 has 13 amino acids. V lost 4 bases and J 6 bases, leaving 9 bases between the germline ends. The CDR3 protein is CASSRGQYEKLFF. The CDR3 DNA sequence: TGCGCCAGCAGCCGCGGACAGTATGAAAAACTGTTTTTT.

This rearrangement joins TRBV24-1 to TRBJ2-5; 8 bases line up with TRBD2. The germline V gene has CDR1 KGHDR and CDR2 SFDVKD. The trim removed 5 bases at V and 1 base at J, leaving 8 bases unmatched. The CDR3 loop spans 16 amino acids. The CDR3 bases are TGTGCCACCAGTGCTCAAACACGGGGGGGCCAAGAGACCCAGTACTTC. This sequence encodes CATSAQTRGGQETQYF.

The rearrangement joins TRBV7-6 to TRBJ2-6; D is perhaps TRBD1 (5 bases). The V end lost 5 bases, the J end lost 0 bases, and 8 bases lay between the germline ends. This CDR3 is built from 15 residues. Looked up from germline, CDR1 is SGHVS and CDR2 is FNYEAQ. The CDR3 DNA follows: TGTGCCAGCAGCCTGACAGTCTCTGGGGCCAACGTCCTGACTTTC. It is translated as CASSLTVSGANVLTF. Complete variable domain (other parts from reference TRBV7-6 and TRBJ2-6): GAGVSQSPRYKVTKRGQDVALRCDPISGHVSLYWYRQALGQGPEFLTYFNYEAQQDKSGLPNDRFSAERPEGSISTLTIQRTEQRDSAMYRCASSLTVSGANVLTFGAGSRLTVL.

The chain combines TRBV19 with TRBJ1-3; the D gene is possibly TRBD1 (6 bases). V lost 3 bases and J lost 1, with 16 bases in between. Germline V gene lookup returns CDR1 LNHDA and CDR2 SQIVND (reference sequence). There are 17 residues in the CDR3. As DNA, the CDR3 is TGTGCCAGTAGTATTTATCCGAAGGGGGTTTCTGGAAACACCATATATTTT. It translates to CASSIYPKGVSGNTIYF.

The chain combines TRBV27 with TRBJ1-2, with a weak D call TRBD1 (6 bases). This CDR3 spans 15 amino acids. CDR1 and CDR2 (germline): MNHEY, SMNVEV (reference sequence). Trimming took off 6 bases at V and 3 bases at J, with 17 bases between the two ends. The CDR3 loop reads CASSRGGRADYGYTF. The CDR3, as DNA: TGTGCCAGCAGCCGTGGGGGCAGGGCGGACTATGGCTACACCTTC.

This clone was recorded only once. This CDR3 reads CASSHGTGTNQPQHF. CDR3 nucleotides: TGCGCCAGCAGCCATGGGACAGGGACCAATCAGCCCCAGCATTTT. This rearrangement joins TRBV5-1 to TRBJ1-5, with 9 bases lining up with TRBD1. V gave up 4 bases and J gave up 3 bases; unmatched junction bases: 5. The germline V gene has CDR1 SGHRS and CDR2 YFSETQ. The CDR3 has 15 amino acids.

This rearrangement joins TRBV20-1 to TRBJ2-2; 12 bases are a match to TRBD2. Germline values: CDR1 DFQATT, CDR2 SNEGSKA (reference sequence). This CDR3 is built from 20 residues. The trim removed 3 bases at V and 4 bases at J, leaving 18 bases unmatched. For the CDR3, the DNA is TGCAGTGCTAGTGATAGTTCACGACTAGCGGGGGCCTTGAGCACCGGGGAGCTGTTTTTT. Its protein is CSASDSSRLAGALSTGELFF.